This T cell receptor (beta chain) was recorded in a study of cytomegalovirus exposure and HLA in healthy donors. V dropped 0 bases and J dropped 0 bases, with 8 bases sitting between them. This CDR3 region has 15 residues. Germline V gives CDR1 MNHEY, CDR2 SVGAGI. Both 60 Vbeta primers and 13 Jbeta primers went into the PCR. TCRdb's table, derived via immunoSEQ multiplex PCR, lists solely in-frame clones and lacks some. The sample holds roughly 140,000 clones, about 80% seen once. With regard to this clone: Its antigen remains unknown.

General study results and limits: It emerged from a later analysis that several of the most significant clusters appeared to be linked to common viral pathogens. Analysis performed later found more than 15,000 TCR beta sequences associated with HLA alleles at 0.05 false discovery rate.

Input material: PBMCs. The source of this sequence is a male donor in good health and CMV-seronegative. The chain has TRBV6-5 and TRBJ1-2; maybe TRBD1 (5 bases). CDR3 nucleotide sequence: TGTGCCAGCAGTTACTCGACAGCAACTAACTATGGCTACACCTTC. Amino acid sequence: CASSYSTATNYGYTF.